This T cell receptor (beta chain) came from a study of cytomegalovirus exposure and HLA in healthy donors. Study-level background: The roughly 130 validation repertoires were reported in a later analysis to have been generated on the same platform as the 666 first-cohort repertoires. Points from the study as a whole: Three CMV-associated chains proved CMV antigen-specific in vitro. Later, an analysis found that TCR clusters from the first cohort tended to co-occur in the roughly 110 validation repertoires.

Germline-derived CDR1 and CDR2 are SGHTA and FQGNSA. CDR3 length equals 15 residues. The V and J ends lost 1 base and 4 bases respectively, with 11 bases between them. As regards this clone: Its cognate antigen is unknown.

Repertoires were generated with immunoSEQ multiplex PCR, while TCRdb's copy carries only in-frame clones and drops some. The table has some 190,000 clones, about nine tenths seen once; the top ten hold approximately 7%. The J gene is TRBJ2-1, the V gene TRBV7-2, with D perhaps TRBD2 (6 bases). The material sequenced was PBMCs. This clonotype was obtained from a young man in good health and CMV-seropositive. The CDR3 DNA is TGTGCCAGCAGCTTAGAAACGGGGGTTTACAATGAGCAGTTCTTC. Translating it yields CASSLETGVYNEQFF.